These T cell receptor beta chains were read from a single sample in a study of Ad26.COV2.S vaccination and SARS-CoV-2 variants. Here immunoSEQ multiplex PCR was the method, and the copy in TCRdb shows in-frame clones only, minus some. The profile covers about 350,000 clones, with more than 85% appearing a single time and about 5% taken by the ten largest. Here the sequenced sample was peripheral blood, taken in a trial of Ad26.COV2.S vaccine versus placebo. The receptors shown here come from a person between 18 and 65 years old who received the Ad26.COV2.S COVID-19 vaccine or a placebo. Both conserved end residues are part of each CDR3. The order of the fields is clone size, V gene, CDR3 protein. Clone size is shown for a subset of rows, as once, few, many or a class of expanded clone.

.,TRBV13,CASRSQGTPNSPLHF
.,TRBV29-1,CSVGQGADYGYTF
.,TRBV20-1,CSVMGGYEQYF
.,TRBV24-1,CATSGANTGELFF
few,TRBV24-1,CATNRTSGGPSSYNEQFF
.,TRBV14,CASSPGTRRGF
.,TRBV7-9,CASSLIQGYEQYF
few,TRBV7-2,CASSKGGGNEKLFF
.,TRBV6-6,CASSSLEGNEQYF
.,TRBV28,CASSSQGAGNEKLFF
.,TRBV11-1,CASSSGTGFNTEAFF
.,TRBV19,CASRARTGGNQPQHF
.,TRBV28,CASSSEDRGVTEAFF
.,TRBV19,CASSPPFSRTVHNQPQHF
.,TRBV12-5,CASGLNGQVSSNEQFF
.,TRBV6-5,CASRGDPIYEQYF
once,TRBV3-1/TRBV3-2,CASSQLGQPTGELFF
.,TRBV19,CASSIYGTTQPQHF
.,TRBV28,CASRVAGEPYEQYF
.,TRBV19,CASSTYLGVGYQPQHF
.,TRBV7-9,CASSGTGLANEKLFF
.,TRBV25-1,CASSELAPLRGPETQYF
.,TRBV10-3,CAIQGFYGYTF
.,TRBV19,CAGQDGYTF
.,TRBV5-1,CASSLAGRTEAFF
.,TRBV19,CASSTLQGIYNEQFF
few,TRBV7-2,CASSFGLNTEAFF
.,TRBV7-2,CASSLAPTRSNEQFF
.,TRBV2,CASRGTGFNEQYF
.,TRBV5-1,CASSFERENTGELFF
.,TRBV19,CASKGRGTTGELFF
.,TRBV9,CASSVEGTSGGHTDTQYF
.,TRBV6-1,CASSENLGANTEAFF
.,TRBV4-1,CASSQGVGTENTGELFF
.,TRBV5-6,CASSRDRLQETQYF
.,TRBV2,CASSDLWAVTSYGYTF
once,TRBV27,CASSLNRGNQPQHF
.,TRBV28,CASSSQGRANQPQHF
.,TRBV6-4,CASGGANINEQFF
.,TRBV9,CASSVGARTSNNEQFF
.,TRBV30,CASGQPPQYF
.,TRBV10-2,CASSESGTGLSAFF
.,TRBV7-2,CASSLGPGQGAYEQYF
.,TRBV7-2,CASSLYPNQPQHF
.,TRBV11-3,CASSLGRAGGSYNEQFF
.,TRBV19,CATRPAGNTEAFF
.,TRBV27,CASSPTRNPEETQYF